This T cell receptor beta chain was retrieved from a study of radiation and T cells in renal cell carcinoma. General observations from the study: No pretreatment tumor biopsies were available for baseline clonotypes.

This clone was seen only once. As yet, its antigen is unknown. The sample has other DNA sequences that encode this CDR3 too. TCRdb's copy holds only in-frame clones and misses some; the assay was immunoSEQ multiplex PCR. The sample consists of 100,000 to 150,000 clones, around 85% of them appearing once. V gave up 5 bases and J gave up 3 bases, with 11 bases separating them. This CDR3 is built from 13 residues. Germline V CDR1 and CDR2: SGHTA, FQGNSA. Stated time point: blood 2 weeks post-SBRT. Treatment noted: 15 Gy SBRT to primary tumor, nephrectomy 4 weeks later. After SBRT, blood was collected at 2 and 4 weeks, plus baseline.

The specimen comprised blood, sampled from a patient whose treatment included radiotherapy and nephrectomy. The clonotype comes from a man aged 45 to 65 with renal cell carcinoma. V and J are TRBV7-2 and TRBJ2-7, with D tentatively TRBD2 (6 bases). Here the CDR3 reads CASSLSGSYEQYF. The CDR3 DNA follows: TGTGCCAGCAGCCTATCCGGGAGCTACGAGCAGTACTTC. Using reference TRBV7-2 and TRBJ2-7 for the parts outside the CDR3, the full variable domain is GAGVSQSPSNKVTEKGKDVELRCDPISGHTALYWYRQSLGQGLEFLIYFQGNSAPDKSGLPSDRFSAERTGGSVSTLTIQRTQQEDSAVYLCASSLSGSYEQYFGPGTRLTVT.